This entry features one TCR beta chain sequence. Sequencing used immunoSEQ multiplex PCR; TCRdb keeps in-frame clones, though not all of them. The sample carries 140,000 to 150,000 clones, around 87% recorded once. The data were taken from a study of blood T cell repertoires in COVID-19. V lost 3 bases and J lost 9, with 15 bases in between. Germline lookup yields CDR1 MDHEN and CDR2 SYDVKM. The CDR3 extends over 14 amino acids. Enrolled through a virtual design, the participants were between about 18 and 100 years of age and came from approximately 25 US areas. The receptor comes from a woman younger than 45 with acute COVID-19. The sequenced sample was PBMCs or T cells enriched from blood (not recorded which). This chain links TRBV28 with TRBJ1-5, with D perhaps TRBD1 (5 bases). The CDR3, as DNA: TGTGCCAGCAGTTTGGGGGGACCTTCTGGGCCCCAGCATTTT. It encodes CASSLGGPSGPQHF. The full variable domain, completed using reference TRBV28 and TRBJ1-5, is DVKVTQSSRYLVKRTGEKVFLECVQDMDHENMFWYRQDPGLGLRLIYFSYDVKMKEKGDIPEGYSVSREKKERFSLILESASTNQTSMYLCASSLGGPSGPQHFGDGTRLSIL.